This TCR beta chain was recorded in a study of spatial heterogeneity in lung cancer. On the study more broadly: Detected sequences consistently included more beta-chain ones than alpha-chain ones. There were, on average, more than nine raw-read appearances for each unique TCR and UMI combination.

The ends were cut back, 6 bases at V and 2 bases at J, with 13 bases in the middle. The CDR3 covers 14 residues. This clonotype was observed at least ten times. TCRdb passed the 5' RACE reads through MiXCR, listing each CDR3 protein once. The profile shows 40,000 or so distinct CDR3 sequences, 5.2% of them singletons. Indicated time point: sample taken at primary tumor resection. No cell sorting; template was whole RNA from tumor, lung tissue or PBMC. The receptor's source is a female donor with early-stage non-small cell lung cancer. Sequences were derived from PBMCs, sampled at surgery. The J gene is TRBJ2-5, the V gene TRBV12-3 or TRBV12-4; D is undetermined. The CDR3 is CASSLVPPQETQYF. DNA of the CDR3: TGTGCCAGCAGCCTAGTCCCCCCTCAAGAGACCCAGTACTTC.